A single T cell receptor (beta chain) is shown here with its context. Antigen: not known. The data derive from a study of graft-versus-host responses after intestinal transplantation. Across the whole study: As for transplant type, recipients had multivisceral, liver-intestinal, or isolated intestinal grafts.

Libraries were prepared by immunoSEQ multiplex PCR; TCRdb keeps only in-frame clonotypes and omits some of them. The sample consists of roughly 93,000 clones, roughly 93% of them appearing once. J was trimmed by 4 bases and V by 0 bases; bases with no gene match: 8. Germline CDR1 reads LGHNA; CDR2 reads YSLEER. This CDR3 has 16 residues. Study conclusions and caveats: Investigators detected GvH clones in recipient marrow, with some emerging earlier in ileum or blood. Allograft clonal ratios (graft-versus-host to host-versus-graft) were high in patients who had graft-donor T cell macrochimerism.

The source was unstimulated CD8+ T cells sorted from spleen or lymph node cells, collected before intestinal transplant. This TCR was sampled from a human donor who received an intestinal transplant. This rearrangement joins TRBV4-3 to TRBJ1-2, with 7 bases identical to TRBD1. CDR3 DNA: TGCGCCAGCAGCCAAGATCGGACGGACAGGATCTATGGCTACACCTTC. Translated: CASSQDRTDRIYGYTF.